The 23 T cell receptor beta chains below come from one sample, sequenced in a study of control samples from healthy donors and cancer patients. Generated by immunoSEQ multiplex PCR, the TCRdb table keeps only in-frame clones and is missing some. The sample carries 70,000 or so clones, around 82% recorded once. Sequenced input: blood. The origin of the receptors is a man aged 45-65 years in good health.

V is TRBV3-1 (or the pseudogene TRBV3-2) and J is TRBJ1-1; the match to TRBD1 covers 8 bases. The CDR3 extends over 16 amino acids. Trimming at V came to 0 bases and at J to 5 bases, leaving 8 bases not matched to a gene. CDR1 and CDR2 from the germline V gene are LGHDT and YNNKEL (reference sequence). This CDR3 is CASSQDLDRGWTEAFF. CDR3 nucleotides: TGTGCCAGCAGCCAAGATCTTGACAGGGGATGGACTGAAGCTTTCTTT.

The chain combines TRBV6-5 with TRBJ1-3; perhaps TRBD1 as D (6 bases). From germline, CDR1 is MNHEY and CDR2 SVGAGI. This CDR3 region has 16 residues. V lost 0 bases and J 3 bases, leaving 12 bases between the germline ends. CDR3 loop: CASSYSQQGGGNTIYF. CDR3 coding DNA: TGTGCCAGCAGTTACTCTCAACAGGGTGGTGGAAACACCATATATTTT.

The rearrangement uses TRBV6-5 and TRBJ2-5, with 7 bases fitting TRBD1. Germline V gene lookup returns CDR1 MNHEY and CDR2 SVGAGI. The CDR3 sequence is 13 residues long. The V and J ends lost 6 bases and 3 bases, in that order; junction bases with no gene match: 4. The DNA of the CDR3 is TGTGCCAGCAGCTCCACAGGGGAAGAGACCCAGTACTTC. Amino acid sequence: CASSSTGEETQYF.

The chain links TRBV4-2 to TRBJ1-1; tentative D call: TRBD1 (6 bases). Trimming removed 4 bases from V and 4 bases from J, with 10 bases in between. The CDR3 contains 13 residues. Germline V gene lookup returns CDR1 LGHNA and CDR2 YNFKEQ. The CDR3 region is CASSLRGSTEAFF. The CDR3 nucleotides read TGTGCCAGCAGCCTCAGGGGTTCCACTGAAGCTTTCTTT.

This chain uses TRBV5-4 with TRBJ2-3; D perhaps matches TRBD2 (5 bases). This CDR3 is built from 13 residues. Trimming removed 6 bases at V and 4 bases at J, with 12 bases between. Germline CDR1 reads SGHNT; CDR2 reads YYREEE (reference sequence). The CDR3: CASTLGSSDTQYF. The CDR3 nucleotides are TGTGCCAGCACCCTTGGGAGCTCAGATACGCAGTATTTT.

This chain uses TRBV5-1 with TRBJ2-7, with 11 bases that match TRBD1. After removal of 4 bases from V and 0 bases from J, the junction contained 9 bases not matched to a gene. Germline V gene data show CDR1 as SGHRS and CDR2 as YFSETQ. The CDR3 totals 17 residues. CDR3 in amino acids: CASSPWTGGSGSYEQYF. In DNA form, the CDR3 reads TGCGCCAGCAGCCCTTGGACAGGGGGCTCAGGCTCCTACGAGCAGTACTTC.

The chain carries TRBV30 and TRBJ2-6, with 12 bases lining up with TRBD1. The V and J ends lost 5 bases and 2 bases, in that order; junction bases with no gene match: 13. Germline V gene lookup returns CDR1 GTSNPN and CDR2 SVGIG (reference sequence). The CDR3 length is 19 residues. CDR3 DNA sequence: TGTGCCTGGTCAGTCGATTCGGGACAGGGGGCCCCTGGGGCCAACGTCCTGACTTTC. It specifies CAWSVDSGQGAPGANVLTF.

This chain links TRBV5-5 with TRBJ1-4; TRBD1 is a possible D gene (5 bases). The CDR3 consists of 15 residues. V lost 3 bases to trimming and J lost 4 bases, with 13 bases between them. CDR1 is SGHKS and CDR2 is YYEKEE in the germline V gene (reference sequence). As DNA, the CDR3 is TGTGCCAGCAGCTCTAGACAGCCTAATAATGAAAAACTGTTTTTT. It translates to CASSSRQPNNEKLFF.

The chain combines TRBV29-1 with TRBJ1-1; D may be TRBD1 (6 bases). Germline V gene sequence: CDR1 SQVTM, CDR2 ANQGSEA. Trimming took off 5 bases at V and 7 bases at J, with 17 bases between the two ends. The CDR3 consists of 13 residues. The CDR3 DNA follows: TGCAGCGTTCAGAGACAGGCCGATAGTGAAGCTTTCTTT. Residues: CSVQRQADSEAFF.

This chain connects TRBV5-1 to TRBJ1-2, with a weak D call TRBD1 (5 bases). Germline V gives CDR1 SGHRS, CDR2 YFSETQ. This CDR3 contains 15 residues. V was trimmed by 0 bases and J by 4 bases, leaving 13 bases between them. The CDR3 DNA sequence: TGCGCCAGCAGCTTGGGCGGGGTTCAGGGCTATGGCTACACCTTC. Translated: CASSLGGVQGYGYTF.

The V and J genes are TRBV4-1 and TRBJ1-5; D gene unclear. Between the trimmed V and J ends, which lost 0 bases and 6 bases, there was a span of 12 bases. The length of the CDR3 is 15 residues. CDR1 MGHRA and CDR2 YSYEKL come from the germline V gene. CDR3 DNA: TGCGCCAGCAGCCAAGATTGGGTGGCGGGTCAGCCCCAGCATTTT. This codes for CASSQDWVAGQPQHF.

This clone was seen only a few times. The rearrangement uses TRBV19 and TRBJ2-3, with D perhaps TRBD2 (5 bases). Germline loops: CDR1 LNHDA, CDR2 SQIVND (reference sequence). The V and J ends lost 5 bases and 6 bases respectively, with 12 bases between them. The CDR3 spans 13 residues. CDR3 nucleotides: TGTGCCAGTAGTCCCCGGGGTTATGATACGCAGTATTTT. Translating gives CASSPRGYDTQYF.

CDR3 coding DNA: TGTGCCAGCAGCGCCATAGGGGGTTCACCCCTCCACTTT. Translated, it gives CASSAIGGSPLHF. The gene calls are TRBV7-6 and TRBJ1-6, with D perhaps matching TRBD1 (6 bases). V gave up 5 bases and J gave up 9 bases, with 11 bases separating them. Germline CDR1 is SGHVS and CDR2 is FNYEAQ. The CDR3 is 13 amino acids.

The V gene is TRBV27, the J gene TRBJ2-2, with D unresolved. The V and J ends lost 0 bases and 5 bases respectively, with 4 bases between them. Germline V gene lookup returns CDR1 MNHEY and CDR2 SMNVEV (reference sequence). The CDR3 loop spans 13 amino acids. The CDR3 region has the DNA TGTGCCAGCAGTTTATCATCAACCGGGGAGCTGTTTTTT. Protein sequence: CASSLSSTGELFF.

This sequence joins TRBV10-3 and TRBJ2-6; D is unresolved. Germline assignment: CDR1 ENHRY and CDR2 SYGVKD. Trimming stripped 7 bases from V and 3 bases from J, with 13 bases between. This CDR3 region has 15 residues. The CDR3 sequence is CAIKGSDNGANVLTF. The CDR3 DNA reads as TGTGCCATCAAGGGCTCGGATAATGGGGCCAACGTCCTGACTTTC.

The chain joins TRBV19 to TRBJ2-2; 11 nucleotides line up with TRBD2. The CDR3 spans 14 residues. V lost 7 bases, J lost 9 bases, and 7 bases stayed unmatched. Germline-derived CDR1 and CDR2 are LNHDA and SQIVND (reference sequence). CDR3 in amino acids: CASTQGLAVRELFF. In DNA, the CDR3 is TGTGCCAGTACCCAGGGACTAGCGGTCCGGGAGCTGTTTTTT.

The CDR3 coding sequence is TGTGCCTGGACCACAGGGGGCCTAAAGACCCAGTACTTC. Translated, it gives CAWTTGGLKTQYF. The chain is built from TRBV30 and TRBJ2-5, with 9 nucleotides matching TRBD1. The V segment lost 4 bases and the J segment 6 bases; nucleotides outside the gene matches: 6. Germline assignment: CDR1 GTSNPN and CDR2 SVGIG (reference sequence). CDR3 size: 13 residues.

The chain links TRBV24-1 to TRBJ1-2; no definite D call. The germline gives CDR1 KGHDR, CDR2 SFDVKD. Between the trimmed V and J ends, which lost 2 bases and 4 bases, there was a span of 10 bases. This CDR3 has 14 residues. The CDR3 coding sequence is TGTGCCACCAGTGATTCAGCAGGTATCTATGGCTACACCTTC. Translation: CATSDSAGIYGYTF.

V and J are TRBV18 and TRBJ2-7, with D possibly matching TRBD1 (5 bases). Trimming took 1 base from V and 0 from J, leaving 19 bases between them. CDR1 KGHSH and CDR2 LQKENI come from the germline V gene. CDR3 length: 18 amino acids. The CDR3 DNA is TGTGCCAGCTCACCACTAGACAGCGATAAGTTCAGCTCCTACGAGCAGTACTTC. Translating gives CASSPLDSDKFSSYEQYF.

The chain uses TRBV12-3 or TRBV12-4 and TRBJ2-5, with D unresolved. Trimming pared 4 bases from V and 4 bases from J, leaving 4 bases between. The CDR3 sequence is 11 residues long. For the CDR3, the DNA is TGTGCCAGCAGTTCGCGAGAGACCCAGTACTTC. It translates to CASSSRETQYF.

The chain joins TRBV25-1 to TRBJ2-1, with D maybe TRBD2 (6 bases). The CDR3 covers 14 residues. Germline-derived CDR1 and CDR2 are MGHDK and SYGVNS. Trimming shortened V by 2 bases and J by 8 bases, and 13 bases separated the two germline ends. In nucleotides, the CDR3 is TGTGCCAGCAGTGAAGGGACGGGGGACGATGAGCAGTTCTTC. Amino acids: CASSEGTGDDEQFF. Supplemented by reference TRBV25-1 and TRBJ2-1, the full variable domain reads EADIYQTPRYLVIGTGKKITLECSQTMGHDKMYWYQQDPGMELHLIHYSYGVNSTEKGDLSSESTVSRIRTEHFPLTLESARPSHTSQYLCASSEGTGDDEQFFGPGTRLTVL.

This clone has more than one count but fewer than ten. The V gene is TRBV11-2, the J gene TRBJ2-7; 8 positions match TRBD1. In germline, CDR1 is SGHAT, CDR2 FQNNGV. CDR3 length equals 16 residues. After removal of 4 bases from V and 2 bases from J, the junction contained 10 bases not matched to a gene. CDR3 sequence: CASSSPWDRFTYEQYF. The CDR3 nucleotides read TGTGCCAGCAGCTCACCTTGGGACAGGTTTACCTACGAGCAGTACTTC.

The J gene is TRBJ2-3, the V gene TRBV4-3; 13 bases align to TRBD2. The CDR3 totals 15 residues. Germline V gives CDR1 LGHNA, CDR2 YSLEER. V shed 5 bases, J shed 8 bases, and the junction held 7 bases outside the gene matches. CDR3 nucleotides: TGCGCCAGCAGCACTAGGACTAGCGGGGGTTTTACGCAGTATTTT. Encoded protein: CASSTRTSGGFTQYF.